These T cell receptor beta chains were read from a single sample in a study of T cell responses to AZD1222 COVID-19 vaccine. Clones were read by immunoSEQ multiplex PCR, and TCRdb kept only the in-frame ones, dropping some. The repertoire has approximately 190,000 clones, around nine tenths of them found once; the top ten carry about 4%. Material: peripheral blood, obtained 28 days after the second dose of the MenACWY control vaccine. The receptors were sampled from an adult who received the MenACWY meningococcal vaccine as a control. CDR3s include the opening cysteine and the closing phenylalanine or tryptophan.

V gene	CDR3 protein
TRBV18	CASSPPGTSYEQYF
TRBV9	CASSVEGRQETQYF
TRBV6-5	CASSSRELGQHEAFF
TRBV27	CASSLSSGGEKLFF
TRBV27	CASQQGREQYF
TRBV3-1/TRBV3-2	CASSQGRQETQYF
TRBV19	CASSPSVARGYEQYF
TRBV12-5	CASGGGGPSHTQYF
TRBV30	CAWGGHPEAFF
TRBV19	CASSIRGQNTEAFF
TRBV20-1	CSARGGDTQYF
TRBV7-9	CASSSSGDTSGNTIYF
TRBV19	CASSIDGGFGEKLFF
TRBV19	CASRQLTTNEKLFF
TRBV12-5	CASGPSIAGGLGNEQFF
TRBV19	CASSIGQGTYGQYF
TRBV2	CASSENPPTGANVLTF
TRBV5-1	CASSLGTLGQDNVEQYF
TRBV7-6	CASSLDRSGAQHF
TRBV7-2	CASSLDRVSGNTIYF
TRBV19	CASSGTARNEQFF
TRBV10-3	CAIAGQVTNEQFF
TRBV9	CASSASGGSYEQYF
TRBV30	CAWSVSRSETQYF
TRBV19	CASSITGRRGYTF
TRBV18	CASSAHRGGTEAFF
TRBV29-1	CSVGLVSTYEQYF
TRBV5-1	CASSLDTGTGGWGEQFF
TRBV19	CASSVRRNTIYF
TRBV5-5	CASSLYGGRASYEQYF
TRBV28	CASNRDRGLGNTIYF
TRBV9	CASSVGTSGSTDTQYF
TRBV11-1	CASSFERTSRSNF
TRBV10-1	CASSSDRENIQYF
TRBV14	CASSHLAGGNNEQFF
TRBV12-5	CASGLPREGPGKRNYEQYF
TRBV7-2	CASSLSSSRESTEQFF
TRBV3-1/TRBV3-2	CASTLRQSSGNTIYF
TRBV30	CAWSVPGDQAGLNGYTF
TRBV3-1/TRBV3-2	CASSHQTGVRDSNSPLHF
TRBV29-1	CSVEEGGTKNIQYF
TRBV10-3	CAISGGPIPQHF
TRBV7-9	CASQGVGLNEKLFF
TRBV6-5	CASSLVFTDTQYF
TRBV30	CAWGAAGDQYF
TRBV5-1	CASNPGRLARNEQFF
TRBV19	CASRSRRGPNQPQHF
TRBV27	CASSLVPGLNTEAFF
TRBV7-9	CASSWRGLNTEAFF
TRBV5-1	CASSLQLARYEQYF
TRBV5-8	CASSFARWETQYF
TRBV7-7	CASSLGLAGADTQYF
TRBV10-1	CAIPWTGNYGYTF
TRBV5-6	CASSFPSEGSGYTF
TRBV6-5	CASCRDTDTQYF
TRBV28	CASIRGGSYNEQFF
TRBV7-7	CASSLAPNGGYEQYF
TRBV7-3	CASSLGTGSNQYF
TRBV7-8	CASSLGTSGKETQYF